The 29 T cell receptor delta chains below were found in one sample sequenced in a study of γδ T cells in repeated Plasmodium falciparum infection. Flow sorting of PBMC yielded separate Vgamma9/Vdelta2+ and Vdelta2-negative gammadelta T cell populations for bulk repertoire analysis. TCRdb fed the multiplex PCR reads to CATT. The sample lists 45,000 to 60,000 delta-chain clones, roughly 2% occurring once. The sample taken for sequencing was gamma-delta T cells from blood. The source of these receptors is a pool of human donors (malaria-infected and uninfected, not separated).

This clone was seen a few times. The protein recorded in TCRdb matches a much larger clone and deviates from this DNA's translation at residue 17, suggesting a read error; the protein here is obtained by translating the DNA. This chain joins TRDV1 and TRDJ1; 13 nucleotides match TRDD3. The J gene was not available in TCRdb and was assigned here by matching the DNA to germline segments. CDR3 length equals 20 residues. The V gene's germline CDR1 is TSWWSYY and CDR2 QGS. The CDR3 nucleotides are TGTGCTCTTGATGCGGGGCCTTACTGGGGGATACGCCCGTACACCGATGAACTCATCTTT. It is translated as CALDAGPYWGIRPYTDELIF.

Turning to this clone: A far larger clone is one nucleotide away, so this likely arose from a read error. This sample also contains other DNA sequences that code for the same CDR3. J is TRDJ1 and V is TRDV3; 7 bases line up with TRDD3. TCRdb lists no J gene, so it was determined here by aligning the DNA to germline. Germline trimming cut 1 base from V and 0 bases from J; bases unmatched to any gene: 23. CDR1 and CDR2 from the germline V gene are TVYSNPD and GDNSRS (reference sequence). The CDR3 covers 20 residues. In nucleotides, the CDR3 is TGTGCCTTTATGATTCCCTCGTACTGGGGAATACCCTTGAACACCGATAAACTCATCTTT. It encodes CAFMIPSYWGIPLNTDKLIF.

Of note for this clone: Only one base separates this from a far larger clonotype, so it likely reflects a read error. Other DNA sequences in this specimen translate into the identical CDR3. The chain uses TRDV1 and TRDJ1; TRDD3 is a possible D gene (8 bases). The J gene was not available in TCRdb and was assigned here by matching the DNA to germline segments. Germline V CDR1 and CDR2: TSWWSYY, QGS. CDR3 size: 24 residues. CDR3 coding DNA: TGTGCCCTGGGCAAATTCCTACTTCTCCCCTGGGGGACAAAAATCCCGCGGTACACCGATAAACTCATCTTT. Protein sequence: CALGKFLLLPWGTKIPRYTDKLIF.

Comments on this clone: TCRdb shows a much larger clone's protein in place of this DNA's translation, and the two differ at residue 8, likely through a read error; the protein shown is translated from the DNA. This chain uses TRDV3 with TRDJ1, with 7 bases lining up with TRDD3. This CDR3 is 18 amino acids long. V was clipped by 4 bases and J by 0 bases; unmatched bases: 20. Germline V gene lookup returns CDR1 TVYSNPD and CDR2 GDNSRS (reference sequence). DNA for the CDR3: TGTGCCTCTTATTGCCTGGGGGGTACTGTTTGGTACACCGATAAACTCATCTTT. Its translation is CASYCLGGTVWYTDKLIF.

About this clone: A far larger clone lies a single base away; this is likely a read error. This specimen includes other DNA sequences encoding the same CDR3. The genes are TRDV1 and TRDJ1, with 9 positions matching TRDD3. The J gene, not given by TCRdb, was assigned here from a germline match of the nucleotide sequence. Germline CDR1 is TSWWSYY and CDR2 is QGS. The length of the CDR3 is 24 residues. V dropped 2 bases and J dropped 0; count of bases not matched to a gene: 28. The CDR3 protein is CALGEDLCSRGYAFGKKYTDKLIF. CDR3 bases: TGTGCTCTTGGGGAAGACCTGTGTTCTCGGGGATACGCCTTCGGTAAAAAGTACACCGATAAACTCATCTTT.

In its sample, this clone was seen many times. A far larger clone is just one base off, so this is likely a read error. The sample holds other DNA sequences that translate to the same CDR3. The rearrangement links TRDV1 to TRDJ1; 12 nucleotides line up with TRDD3. V was clipped by 0 bases and J by 3 bases; unmatched bases: 14. The CDR3 length is 20 residues. Germline CDR1 reads TSWWSYY; CDR2 reads QGS. CDR3 sequence reads: CALGELRPYWGIPRADKLIF. As DNA, the CDR3 is TGTGCTCTTGGGGAACTGCGTCCTTACTGGGGGATACCTCGAGCCGATAAACTCATCTTT.

This clone has a count of ten or more. A far larger clone differs by one base, so this is likely a read error. In the same sample, other DNA sequences code for this CDR3. The chain recombines TRDV1 with TRDJ1, with TRDD3 as a possible D gene (6 bases). The CDR3 sequence is 21 residues long. The V and J ends lost 5 bases and 10 bases respectively, with 41 bases between them. The germline gives CDR1 TSWWSYY, CDR2 QGS. The CDR3 DNA is TGTGCTCTTGGGAGGTTTCTCCTAGGGCTGGGGATGCCCCATCAGCATATCGGACTCATCTTT. Translated, it gives CALGRFLLGLGMPHQHIGLIF.

The table lists this clone with a few counts. A read error is the likely source, as a far larger clone sits one nucleotide away. In the same sample, other DNA sequences code for this CDR3. The V gene call reads TRDV1; no J gene was called; TRDD3 reflects the table's D call only, with no check against the DNA. The germline CDR1 and CDR2 sequences are TSWWSYY and QGS. This CDR3 is built from 21 residues. The CDR3 here is CALGEPHLQVLGAPYTDKLIF. The DNA of the CDR3 is TGTGCTCTTGGGGAACCGCACCTACAGGTCCTGGGGGCCCCGTACACCGATAAGCTCATCTTT.

This clone was detected only a few times. This probably arose from a read error, given a far larger clone one base away. At the DNA level, this CDR3 is encoded by other sequences in the same sample as well. The J gene was not called, though the V gene is TRDV3; the D call TRDD3 from the table was never checked on the DNA. Germline assignment: CDR1 TVYSNPD and CDR2 GDNSRS (reference sequence). The CDR3 length is 20 residues. CDR3 sequence (DNA): TGTGCCTTTAAGTCAGTCCTAGCCTGGGGGATACGGTTGTGGACCGATAAACTCATCTTC. As protein: CAFKSVLAWGIRLWTDKLIF.

The table lists this clone with many counts. This likely traces to a read error, being one base from a far larger clone. The identical CDR3 is also encoded by other nucleotide sequences in the sample. V is TRDV3 and J is TRDJ1; 13 bases are shared with TRDD3. Matching the DNA to germline supplied the J gene, which TCRdb does not give. V lost 3 bases and J lost 0; bases outside the gene matches: 25. In germline, CDR1 is TVYSNPD, CDR2 GDNSRS (reference sequence). The CDR3 spans 22 residues. CDR3 protein: CAFLLPSYWGIRSPYYTDKLIF. In nucleotides, the CDR3 is TGTGCCTTCCTCCTCCCTTCGTACTGGGGGATACGTTCACCTTATTACACCGATAAACTCATCTTT. Combining the CDR3 with reference TRDV3 and TRDJ1 gives the whole variable domain CDKVTQSSPDQTVASGSEVVLLCTYDTVYSNPDLFWYRIRPDYSFQFVFYGDNSRSEGADFTQGRFSVKHILTQKAFHLVISPVRTEDSATYYCAFLLPSYWGIRSPYYTDKLIFGKGTRVTVEP.

To note about this clone: TCRdb lists the protein of a much larger clone for this DNA, which differs at residue 22, so this is likely a read error; the protein given here is translated from the DNA itself. CDR3 DNA sequence: TGTGCTCTTGGGGAACAAGGGTATTCCTACGCTATACTGGGGGACCTGTACACCGATAAACTCACCTTT. This codes for CALGEQGYSYAILGDLYTDKLTF. Here the V gene is TRDV1, but the J gene went uncalled; whether TRDD3, the table's D call, matches the DNA was not checked. The germline V gene encodes CDR1 TSWWSYY and CDR2 QGS. The length of the CDR3 is 23 residues.

This clone was recorded many times. This likely reflects a read error, since a far larger clone is one base away. Other DNA sequences in the sample encode the same CDR3. The chain employs TRDV2 and TRDJ3, with 9 bases identical to TRDD3. The J gene is absent in TCRdb and was assigned here via DNA matching to germline. CDR3 length: 18 amino acids. Germline loops: CDR1 GEAIGNYY, CDR2 EKD. The CDR3 nucleotides read TGTGCCTGCGACACCTGGGGGATTGGCTCCTGGGACACCCGACAGATGTTTTTC. Protein product: CACDTWGIGSWDTRQMFF.

This clone has at least ten counts. A far larger clone lies a single base away; this is likely a read error. This CDR3 is also generated by other DNA sequences in the sample. This chain connects TRDV1 to TRDJ1, with 8 bases aligning to TRDD3. The ends lost 3 bases at V and 1 base at J; junction bases unmatched: 16. The length of the CDR3 is 19 residues. Germline V lookup: CDR1 TSWWSYY, CDR2 QGS. The CDR3 loop is CALGEIQGVWGTSTDKLIF. In nucleotides, the CDR3 is TGTGCTCTTGGGGAGATCCAAGGGGTCTGGGGGACGTCCACCGATAAACTCATCTTT.

This chain joins TRDV2 and TRDJ1, with 12 bases lining up with TRDD3. No J gene is reported in TCRdb; it was inferred here by comparing the DNA with germline. The CDR3 is 19 residues long. With 6 bases clipped from V and 2 bases from J, the junction kept 18 bases outside the gene matches. Germline CDR1 and CDR2: GEAIGNYY and EKD. The CDR3 loop reads CACLFLPGLGDTGTDKLIF. CDR3 in DNA: TGTGCCTGTTTATTCCTACCCGGACTGGGGGATACAGGGACCGATAAACTCATCTTT.

This clone was seen only a few times. This chain connects TRDV1 to TRDJ1, with TRDD3 identical over 8 bases. Here the J gene was assigned by germline matching of the DNA, as TCRdb has none. V gave up 1 base and J gave up 0 bases; unmatched junction bases: 19. This CDR3 comprises 21 residues. Germline V CDR1 and CDR2: TSWWSYY, QGS. CDR3 coding DNA: TGTGCTCTTGGGGAACCTTTTAACACATTCGGGGGATATTGTGACACCGATAAACTCATCTTT. This encodes CALGEPFNTFGGYCDTDKLIF.

This clone was counted ten times or more. It differs at one base from a far larger clone, so likely a read error. The identical CDR3 is also encoded by other nucleotide sequences in the sample. V is TRDV2 and J is TRDJ1; D remains unclear. TCRdb gives no J gene; it was assigned here by matching the DNA to germline. Trimming shortened V by 4 bases and J by 0 bases, and 29 bases separated the two germline ends. Looked up from germline, CDR1 is GEAIGNYY and CDR2 is EKD. The CDR3 covers 20 residues. CDR3 sequence reads: CACDGVPPSGGPDYTDKLIF. CDR3 sequence (DNA): TGTGCCTGTGATGGAGTGCCCCCCTCTGGAGGACCCGACTACACCGATAAACTCATCTTT.

This clone occurred many times. The amino acid sequence in TCRdb belongs to a much larger clone and departs from this DNA's translation at residue 3, likely a sequencing read error; the sequence shown is translated from the DNA. The chain links TRDV2 to TRDJ3; 7 bases align to TRDD3. Germline matching of the DNA provided the J gene here, since TCRdb leaves it blank. Germline lookup yields CDR1 GEAIGNYY and CDR2 EKD. The CDR3 extends over 20 amino acids. The CDR3 loop reads CARDLTGDARSSWDTRQMFF. The CDR3 coding sequence is TGTGCCCGTGACCTTACTGGGGATGCCCGGAGCTCCTGGGACACCCGACAGATGTTTTTC.

A few counts support this clone. The mismatch at residue 23 between this DNA's translation and the TCRdb protein of a much larger clone likely reflects a read error; the protein shown is translated from the DNA. The V segment is TRDV3, and no J call was made; the table calls TRDD3, which could not be checked here. The CDR3 length is 24 residues. CDR1 is TVYSNPD, CDR2 GDNSRS, per germline (reference sequence). The CDR3 region is CAFVIAPKLSTGGYGPLYTDKLTF. CDR3 bases: TGTGCCTTTGTCATCGCTCCGAAACTATCTACTGGGGGATACGGGCCTCTCTACACCGATAAACTCACCTTT.

Points on this clone: For this DNA, TCRdb reports the protein of a much larger clone, which diverges at residue 15, most likely from a read error; the protein presented here is translated directly from the DNA. V is TRDV1 and J is TRDJ1; D perhaps matches TRDD3 (6 bases). In the absence of a J gene in TCRdb, the DNA was matched to germline to assign it here. The CDR3 has 24 residues. Between the trimmed V and J ends, which lost 0 bases and 0 bases, there was a span of 35 bases. CDR1 is TSWWSYY, CDR2 QGS, per germline. As DNA, the CDR3 is TGTGCTCTTGGGGAACTCGGTTATAGTATTACTTTGGGGATCAGCCGATTGTACACCGATAAACTCATCTTT. Residues: CALGELGYSITLGISRLYTDKLIF.

Notes on this clone: With only one base between it and a far larger clone, this is likely a read error. Other DNA sequences within the sample encode an identical CDR3. The V gene was identified as TRDV1, while no J gene was called; TRDD3, the table's D call, was not compared with the DNA. Germline V gives CDR1 TSWWSYY, CDR2 QGS. There are 25 residues in the CDR3. CDR3 DNA sequence: TGTGCTCTTGGGGAACGGACTTCCTACTTTTGGGGGATACGAAGGCATGTGGGGCGGACCGATAAACTCATTTTT. Protein sequence: CALGERTSYFWGIRRHVGRTDKLIF.

This clone appeared a few times. A read error likely explains this, since a far larger clone differs by one base. Different DNA sequences within this sample yield the same CDR3. The V gene is listed as TRDV2; no J gene was called; no check of the table's D call, TRDD3, against the DNA was made. The V gene's germline CDR1 is GEAIGNYY and CDR2 EKD. CDR3 size: 15 residues. CDR3 in amino acids: CACDTRVLGDDKLIF. In DNA, the CDR3 is TGTGCCTGTGACACGAGAGTACTGGGGGATGACAAACTTATCTTT.

This clone was seen a few times. Translating this DNA gives a protein that differs at residue 5 from the TCRdb one, which belongs to a much larger clone; a read error is likely, and the protein shown is this translation. The genes are TRDV1 and TRDJ1, with TRDD3 matching over 10 bases. Here the J gene came from matching the DNA to germline, since TCRdb omits it. The V and J ends lost 4 bases and 2 bases, in that order; junction bases with no gene match: 19. This CDR3 region has 20 residues. Germline CDR1 is TSWWSYY and CDR2 is QGS. The CDR3 nucleotides are TGTGCTCTTGGGGGACTATTACCCCTCCTACGACTGGGGGATACCGATAAACTCATCTTT. It codes for CALGGLLPLLRLGDTDKLIF.

As concerns this clone: A far larger clone differs by one base, so this is likely a read error. Other DNA sequences in this sample translate to the same CDR3. This chain links TRAV38-2/DV8 with TRDJ2; D gene unclear. The J gene was not available in TCRdb and was assigned here by matching the DNA to germline segments. CDR3 length: 21 amino acids. Trimming shortened V by 0 bases and J by 1 base, and 25 bases separated the two germline ends. Per germline, CDR1 TSESDYY and CDR2 QEAYKQQN. The CDR3 region has the DNA TGTGCTTATAGGAGCGCATTATTCTCCTCCCGTACTGTATTTTTGACAGCACAACTCTTCTTT. This codes for CAYRSALFSSRTVFLTAQLFF.

As to this clone: This DNA's translation differs at residue 8 from TCRdb's protein, which comes from a much larger clone; a read error is likely, and the protein shown is translated from the DNA. The chain links TRAV38-2/DV8 to TRDJ1, with D perhaps TRDD3 (7 bases). The J gene is absent in TCRdb and was assigned here via DNA matching to germline. Between the trimmed V and J ends, which lost 5 bases and 5 bases, there was a span of 37 bases. This CDR3 spans 21 amino acids. CDR1 TSESDYY and CDR2 QEAYKQQN come from the germline V gene. CDR3 loop: CAYSLPLTLPLGDLLLDKLIF. The CDR3 nucleotides read TGTGCTTATAGCCTTCCCCTCACCCTTCCCTTGGGGGACCTACTGTTAGATAAACTCATCTTT.

This clone was seen many times. TCRdb's entry gives the protein of a much larger clone, which mismatches this DNA's translation at residue 6, likely from a read error; the protein reported here is translated from the DNA. The V and J genes are TRDV1 and TRDJ1; TRDD3 aligns across 9 bases. TCRdb supplies no J gene; here it was assigned by aligning the nucleotide sequence to germline. Germline V gives CDR1 TSWWSYY, CDR2 QGS. This CDR3 spans 19 amino acids. The V and J ends lost 5 bases and 7 bases, in that order; junction bases with no gene match: 23. The CDR3 here is CALGWSLHYTGGYRGKLIF. In DNA form, the CDR3 reads TGTGCTCTTGGGTGGTCCCTACACTACACAGGGGGATACAGGGGTAAACTCATCTTT.

This clone was counted ten times or more. This likely traces to a read error, being one base from a far larger clone. CDR3 in amino acids: CALGKRLGLPRWGIPVLTAQLFF. CDR3 DNA: TGTGCTCTTGGAAAAAGATTAGGCCTACCGCGCTGGGGGATACCGGTTTTGACAGCACAACTCTTCTTT. The chain joins TRDV1 to TRDJ2; 11 bases align to TRDD3. This CDR3 region has 23 residues. Germline V gene data show CDR1 as TSWWSYY and CDR2 as QGS. V shed 6 bases, J shed 1 base, and the junction held 25 bases outside the gene matches.

This clone was picked up many times. TCRdb assigns this DNA the protein of a much larger clone, which departs from its translation at residue 9; this likely reflects a read error, and the protein shown comes from translating the DNA. This chain joins TRDV3 and TRDJ1, with D maybe TRDD3 (5 bases). Trimming removed 1 base from V and 3 bases from J, with 15 bases in between. Germline-derived CDR1 and CDR2 are TVYSNPD and GDNSRS (reference sequence). This CDR3 comprises 14 residues. CDR3 nucleotides: TGTGCCTTTACGTATCCCCAATACGCCGATAAACTCATCTTT. As protein: CAFTYPQYADKLIF.

With regard to this clone: One base separates it from a far larger clone, so it is likely a read error. The sample has other DNA sequences that encode this CDR3 too. The chain couples TRDV2 to TRDJ1; TRDD3 aligns across 10 bases. TCRdb supplies no J gene; here it was assigned by aligning the nucleotide sequence to germline. The CDR3 sequence is 24 residues long. Germline V lookup: CDR1 GEAIGNYY, CDR2 EKD. The junction had 28 bases not matched to a gene; V was cut back by 1 base and J by 0 bases. The DNA for the CDR3 is TGTGCCTGTGACACTCTTCCTGGGGGATATGCGGATGCACAACCCAAATTGTACACCGATAAACTCATCTTT. Translated, it gives CACDTLPGGYADAQPKLYTDKLIF.

This clone was seen a few times. TCRdb lists the protein of a much larger clone for this DNA, which differs at residue 12, so this is likely a read error; the protein given here is translated from the DNA itself. The CDR3 DNA sequence: TGTGCTCTTGGGGAACCCCGTACTACCAACATCAGATCACTGGGGGATCCGGTCGTCGATAAACTCATCTTT. Protein sequence: CALGEPRTTNIRSLGDPVVDKLIF. The rearrangement joins TRDV1 to TRDJ1, with 10 nucleotides matching TRDD3. Since TCRdb gives no J gene, matching the DNA to germline was used here to assign it. Germline CDR1 reads TSWWSYY; CDR2 reads QGS. The trim removed 1 base at V and 4 bases at J, leaving 30 bases unmatched. The CDR3 consists of 24 residues.